The following is a TCR beta chain sequence with its context. This clone was counted a single time. The antigen this receptor binds is unknown. The record has no base qualities; no much larger clone is one base away. Per the germline V gene (reference sequence), LNHDA is the CDR1 and SQIVND is the CDR2. V loses 3 bases, J loses 5 bases, and the germline ends lie 13 bases apart. The CDR3 numbers 15 residues from cysteine through phenylalanine. CDR3 DNA is the only sequence kept; it has 45 bases, read in frame from the first base. This specimen belongs to a study of siplizumab effects on memory and regulatory T cells (dated 2019 in TCRdb). Context from the whole study: The study looked at the effect of siplizumab, an anti-CD2 antibody, on alloreactive T-cell subsets in allogeneic mixed lymphocyte reactions made from human PBMCs. The study at large found these results: Greater diversity appeared to be present in unstimulated naive T cells than in memory T cells, and a substantial contribution to the alloresponse seemed to be made by naive cells. Whether proliferating Tregs from siplizumab cultures were suppressive was not functionally confirmed. Among mappable alloreactive CD4+ clones, an average Treg-derived fraction of roughly 69% was observed with siplizumab, compared with roughly 28% in control reactions. Siplizumab significantly lowered the cumulative frequency of alloreactive sequences that could be traced to unstimulated CD4+ memory T cells. Because sequences at frequencies below about 10^-5 were poorly captured, only a minor fraction of alloreactive clones could be mapped back to unstimulated subsets. About 75-96% of proliferating CD4+ or CD8+ clones could not be given a naive or memory phenotype.

TCRbeta CDR3 sequencing was performed on sorted unstimulated T cells and on proliferating T cells recovered from mixed lymphocyte reactions. Fresh whole blood from nine to ten HLA-typed healthy donors was used as the source from which PBMCs were isolated. Library generation was performed with the immunoSEQ multiplex PCR assay. Each sample had some 9.7 x 10^4 TCR templates assayed by the deep sequencing platform. Genomic DNA extracted from sorted T cells was used for TCRbeta CDR3 sequencing. The paper's processing steps were these. Clonal analysis of TCRbeta CDR3 data was done in the R programming language. Alloreactive CD4+ and CD8+ clones were identified by comparing unstimulated samples to CFSE-low samples taken after the reaction. Alloreactive CD4+ clones were assigned to regulatory or non-regulatory origin by matching sequences to sorted unstimulated Treg and non-Treg repertoires. TCRdb re-hosts the immuneACCESS table, in-frame sequences only. Its copies lack some clones; in the studies checked, an unresolved V gene accounts for under half of them, and the cause for the rest is not known. The DNA gave D and trimming, while V, J and clone size come from that table. The sample yields over 100,000 clones; about 93% were counted once. The ten largest make up 0.85% to 1.3% of the sample.

This receptor was identified in a human donor in good health. Sequenced input: CD4+ T cells sorted from blood. The chain joins TRBV19 to TRBJ2-2, with no confidently assigned D gene. The CDR3 is CASSILGIETGELFF. The nucleotides are TGTGCCAGTAGTATTTTGGGAATTGAGACCGGGGAGCTGTTTTTT.